This record concerns one T cell receptor (beta chain) sequence. The CDR3 length is 14 residues. Germline CDR1 and CDR2: MNHEY and SVGAGI. V shed 5 bases, J shed 7 bases, and the junction held 4 bases outside the gene matches. Some clones are missing from TCRdb's copy, which holds only in-frame ones; the method was immunoSEQ multiplex PCR. The sample has under 350,000 clones; approximately 90% are singletons. The data were obtained in a study of blood T cell repertoires in COVID-19. The rearrangement joins TRBV6-5 to TRBJ2-4; 11 nucleotides align to TRBD1. The sample comprised peripheral blood. The source is a man between 40 and 49 years old with acute or convalescent COVID-19. CDR3 sequence reads: CASSPDRGRNIQYF. DNA for the CDR3: TGTGCCAGCAGTCCGGACAGGGGGCGGAACATTCAGTACTTC.